This T cell receptor beta chain derives from a study of blood T cell repertoires in COVID-19 (dated by TCRdb to about 2020). As for the study more broadly: Samples covering the acute and convalescent phases of COVID-19 were provided by collaborators in the United States, Italy and Spain. The prospective study material was composed of cDNA or gDNA derived from T cells, B-cell-depleted T cells, or PBMCs. Deeply sampled blood TCRbeta repertoires from subjects exposed to, actively infected with, or recovered from COVID-19 were included in the dataset. The repertoires were released in a freely available public database meant as a resource for research on the immune response to SARS-CoV-2. The samples were drawn from the first 160 participants of the ongoing ImmuneRACE study and from some 1,300 subjects provided by 6 global collaborators. The sample metadata nearly always contained a de-identified subject ID, COVID-19 status, age in years and sex. Where available, HLA class I and class II types were taken from metadata supplied by the sample provider and were not determined by assay-based typing.

For this clone: The clone's antigen remains unknown. Per-nucleotide qualities are absent, and no much larger clonotype sits a single base away.

The CDR3 contains 16 residues, cysteine and phenylalanine counted. Only the CDR3 portion is preserved as DNA: 48 bases, with reading frame beginning at the first base. Trimming removed 0 bases from V and 4 bases from J, leaving 16 bases between the germline ends. For CDR1 and CDR2, the germline V gene lists SGHRS and YFSETQ. TCRbeta CDR3 regions were amplified from genomic DNA using the immunoSEQ Assay, a bias-controlled multiplex PCR. The paper's data handling went like this. Nucleated cell counts per sample were estimated from amplification of reference gene primers within the assay. To quantify the absolute abundance of each unique TCRbeta CDR3 rearrangement, sequence reads were collapsed and filtered. For each sample, productive Simpson clonality was calculated as the square root of Simpson's diversity index across productive rearrangements. The immuneACCESS repertoire file appears here via TCRdb, limited to in-frame rearrangements. These files lack a portion of the clones; in checked studies, under half of the deficit traces to unresolved V genes, and the cause of the others is not known. V and J calls and clone size come straight from that table; D and trimming were deduced from the DNA. Recorded for this sample are about 64,000 clones; 85% to 90% of them occurred a single time. The top ten clonotypes cover 2.5% to 3.5% of the sample.

What the study reported, not specific to this receptor: How much clinical and demographic metadata was included differed by source and by participant, and the metadata was provided uncurated.

The collaborating institutions used their own protocols to collect whole blood in K2EDTA tubes. For TCRbeta analysis, collaborator samples were shipped as frozen whole blood, as isolated PBMCs, or as DNA extracted from either sample type. The material sequenced was peripheral blood. This receptor was obtained from a man aged 45 to 65 with active COVID-19. The rearranged chain carries TRBV5-1 and TRBJ2-5; 7 matching bases give a weak D call of TRBD2. The CDR3 in this case is CASSLEFRGAAETQYF. The DNA reads TGCGCCAGCAGCTTGGAGTTTCGGGGGGCCGCAGAGACCCAGTACTTC.